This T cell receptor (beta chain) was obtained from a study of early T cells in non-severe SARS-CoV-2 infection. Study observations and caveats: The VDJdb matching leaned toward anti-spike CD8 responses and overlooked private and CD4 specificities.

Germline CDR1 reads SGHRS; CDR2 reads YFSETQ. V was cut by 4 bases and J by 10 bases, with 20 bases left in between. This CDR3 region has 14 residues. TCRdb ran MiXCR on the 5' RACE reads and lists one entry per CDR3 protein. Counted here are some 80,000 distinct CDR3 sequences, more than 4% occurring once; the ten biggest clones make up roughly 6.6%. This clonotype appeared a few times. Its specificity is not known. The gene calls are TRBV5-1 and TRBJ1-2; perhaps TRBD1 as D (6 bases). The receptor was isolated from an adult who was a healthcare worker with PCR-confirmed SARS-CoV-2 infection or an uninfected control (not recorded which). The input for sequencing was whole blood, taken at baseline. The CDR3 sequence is CASSPAGTFEVYTF. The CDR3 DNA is TGCGCCAGCAGCCCCGCCGGGACATTCGAAGTCTACACCTTC. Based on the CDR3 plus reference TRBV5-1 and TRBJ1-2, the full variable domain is KAGVTQTPRYLIKTRGQQVTLSCSPISGHRSVSWYQQTPGQGLQFLFEYFSETQRNKGNFPGRFSGRQFSNSRSEMNVSTLELGDSALYLCASSPAGTFEVYTFGSGTRLTVV.